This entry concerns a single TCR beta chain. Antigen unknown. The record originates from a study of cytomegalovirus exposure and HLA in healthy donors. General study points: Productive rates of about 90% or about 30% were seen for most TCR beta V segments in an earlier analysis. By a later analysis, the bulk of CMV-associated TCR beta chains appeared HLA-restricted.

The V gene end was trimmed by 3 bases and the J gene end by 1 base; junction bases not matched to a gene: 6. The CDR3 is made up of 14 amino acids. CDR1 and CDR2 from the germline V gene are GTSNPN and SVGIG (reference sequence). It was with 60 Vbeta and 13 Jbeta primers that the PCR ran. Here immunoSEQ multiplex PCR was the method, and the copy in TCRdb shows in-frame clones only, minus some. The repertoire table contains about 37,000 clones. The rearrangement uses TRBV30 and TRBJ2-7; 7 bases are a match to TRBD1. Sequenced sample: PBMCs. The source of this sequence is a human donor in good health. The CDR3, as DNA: TGTGCCTGGAGGAGACGACAGGGTTCCTACGAGCAGTACTTC. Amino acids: CAWRRRQGSYEQYF. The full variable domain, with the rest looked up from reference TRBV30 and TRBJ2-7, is SQTIHQWPATLVQPVGSPLSLECTVEGTSNPNLYWYRQAAGRGLQLLFYSVGIGQISSEVPQNLSASRPQDRQFILSSKKLLLSDSGFYLCAWRRRQGSYEQYFGPGTRLTVT.